This T cell receptor beta chain derives from a study of vaccination and CD4 T cells after COVID-19. Treatment given: 10-day PBMC culture with coronavirus spike peptide pools or control peptides (ViraFEST assay). This clonotype was seen a single time. The antigen remains unidentified. Sequencing of DNA taken from cultured CD4+ T cells relied on the Oncomine TCR Beta short-read assay. TCRdb reanalysed the PCR reads using MiXCR and keeps one entry per CDR3 protein. Of some 10,000 distinct CDR3 sequences listed, roughly 70% were seen once; the top ten hold about 11%. The CDR3 is 15 amino acids. The junction had 1 base not matched to a gene; V was cut back by 1 base and J by 4 bases. Germline loops: CDR1 SGHTA, CDR2 FQGNSA.

The TCR sequence derives from a human donor who had recovered from COVID-19. Source material: CD4+ T cells from blood, cultured in vitro. This chain connects TRBV7-2 to TRBJ2-3; the match to TRBD2 covers 11 bases. CDR3 nucleotide sequence: TGTGCCAGCAGCTTAGGACTAGCGGGATCAGATACGCAGTATTTT. Translation gives CASSLGLAGSDTQYF.